These 28 T cell receptor beta chains originate from one sample sequenced in a study of a mutant IDH1 vaccine in newly diagnosed glioma. TCRdb's table, derived via immunoSEQ multiplex PCR, lists solely in-frame clones and lacks some. The table has 10,000 to 15,000 clones, around 78% seen once. Their recognized antigens are unknown. Sample time point: week 47, end of study. The vaccine gave 300 ug of a 20-mer mutant IDH1 peptide subcutaneously per dose. The sequencing used PBMCs, collected from a glioma patient whose treatment included an IDH1 peptide vaccine. Receptors were obtained from a woman between 40 and 50 years old with glioma.

In its sample, this clone was seen a few times. The chain couples TRBV28 to TRBJ1-1; 7 bases are shared with TRBD1. Germline CDR1 reads MDHEN; CDR2 reads SYDVKM. Trimming removed 8 bases from V and 11 bases from J; junction bases left unmatched: 11. There are 12 residues in the CDR3. The CDR3 spells CASGTRTGLAFF. Here the CDR3 DNA reads TGTGCCAGCGGGACTCGGACAGGTTTGGCTTTCTTT.

The V call is TRBV25-1, the J call TRBJ1-4; tentatively, D is TRBD1 (5 bases). V was clipped by 1 base and J by 7 bases, with 10 bases between them. This CDR3 has 14 residues. Germline lookup yields CDR1 MGHDK and CDR2 SYGVNS. The DNA of the CDR3 is TGTGCCAGCAGTGAATTGGGGGGGTTTGAAAAACTGTTTTTT. Its translation: CASSELGGFEKLFF.

This chain joins TRBV7-9 and TRBJ2-5; 9 nucleotides match TRBD2. J gave up 5 bases and V 4 bases, and 8 bases lay outside the gene matches. CDR1 is SEHNR and CDR2 is FQNEAQ in the germline V gene (reference sequence). The CDR3 has 15 amino acids. The chain's CDR3 is CASSSDGGLAETQYF. The CDR3 DNA sequence: TGTGCCAGCAGCTCAGACGGAGGACTAGCGGAGACCCAGTACTTC.

The V gene is TRBV9, the J gene TRBJ2-7; no clear D gene. Germline values: CDR1 SGDLS, CDR2 YYNGEE. Trimming stripped 4 bases from V and 1 base from J, with 9 bases between. There are 13 residues in the CDR3. The CDR3 here is CASSPASSYEQYF. CDR3 nucleotide sequence: TGTGCCAGCAGCCCTGCCTCTTCCTACGAGCAGTACTTC.

V is TRBV19 and J is TRBJ1-1, with a weak D call TRBD1 (6 bases). With 4 bases removed from V and 8 bases from J, the gap between germline ends came to 17 bases. Germline values: CDR1 LNHDA, CDR2 SQIVND (reference sequence). This CDR3 has 14 amino acids. CDR3 residues: CASSRTVYRGEAFF. The CDR3 region has the DNA TGTGCCAGTAGTAGGACAGTCTACCGAGGGGAAGCTTTCTTT.

V and J are TRBV18 and TRBJ1-3; the D is unclear. The V end lost 5 bases, the J end lost 4 bases, and 6 bases lay between the germline ends. Germline V gene lookup returns CDR1 KGHSH and CDR2 LQKENI. This CDR3 is built from 12 residues. In DNA form, the CDR3 reads TGTGCCAGCTCATCAGAAGGAAACACCATATATTTT. It encodes CASSSEGNTIYF.

The chain has TRBV9 and TRBJ2-7; 9 bases are shared with TRBD1. This CDR3 has 15 amino acids. Germline V gene lookup returns CDR1 SGDLS and CDR2 YYNGEE. Unmatched junction bases numbered 11, after V lost 4 bases and J lost 6 bases. CDR3 coding DNA: TGTGCCAGCAGCCCCCGTCCCGGGACAGGGACCGAGCAGTACTTC. Its protein is CASSPRPGTGTEQYF.

The rearrangement uses TRBV28 and TRBJ1-2; 7 bases match TRBD1. After removal of 5 bases from V and 1 base from J, the junction contained 4 bases not matched to a gene. The CDR3 is made up of 14 amino acids. The germline V gene has CDR1 MDHEN and CDR2 SYDVKM. The CDR3 nucleotides are TGTGCCAGCAGTATGCCAGGGGGTAACTATGGCTACACCTTC. Translated, it gives CASSMPGGNYGYTF.

The J gene is TRBJ1-5, the V gene TRBV29-1; a possible D gene is TRBD1 (5 bases). Looked up from germline, CDR1 is SQVTM and CDR2 is ANQGSEA. This CDR3 is 13 amino acids long. V lost 4 bases to trimming and J lost 4 bases, with 11 bases between them. This CDR3 reads CSVAGTANQPQHF. Here the CDR3 DNA reads TGCAGCGTTGCGGGGACTGCTAATCAGCCCCAGCATTTT.

The V gene is TRBV15, the J gene TRBJ1-5, with D maybe TRBD1 (5 bases). V was clipped by 0 bases and J by 6 bases, with 12 bases between them. Germline-derived CDR1 and CDR2 are LNHNV and YYDKDF (reference sequence). The CDR3 has 15 amino acids. The CDR3 DNA follows: TGTGCCACCAGCAGAGAGTTGGGGCAAGGTCAGCCCCAGCATTTT. This codes for CATSRELGQGQPQHF. Based on the CDR3 plus reference TRBV15 and TRBJ1-5, the full variable domain is DAMVIQNPRYQVTQFGKPVTLSCSQTLNHNVMYWYQQKSSQAPKLLFHYYDKDFNNEADTPDNFQSRRPNTSFCFLDIRSPGLGDTAMYLCATSRELGQGQPQHFGDGTRLSIL.

This clone occurred a few times. J is TRBJ2-1 and V is TRBV7-9; D uncertain. Trimming stripped 3 bases from V and 9 bases from J, with 12 bases between. CDR3 length: 13 residues. Germline CDR1 is SEHNR and CDR2 is FQNEAQ (reference sequence). Here the CDR3 DNA reads TGTGCCAGCAGCTTGCATCCCGCCGTTGAGCAGTTCTTC. This codes for CASSLHPAVEQFF.

The rearrangement joins TRBV7-3 to TRBJ2-3; D might be TRBD1 or TRBD2, each matching 5 bases. Germline V gene sequence: CDR1 SGHTA, CDR2 FQGTGA. Between the trimmed V and J ends, which lost 5 bases and 2 bases, there was a span of 11 bases. The CDR3 totals 14 residues. CDR3 sequence reads: CASSPPGPTDTQYF. CDR3 coding DNA: TGTGCCAGCAGCCCACCGGGGCCCACAGATACGCAGTATTTT.

There are a few counts of this clone. The V call is TRBV4-1, the J call TRBJ1-5, with a tentative D call TRBD1 (5 bases). The CDR3 length is 13 residues. With 0 bases removed from V and 9 bases from J, the gap between germline ends came to 9 bases. Per the germline V gene, CDR1 is MGHRA and CDR2 is YSYEKL. The CDR3 nucleotides are TGCGCCAGCAGCCAAGAAGCGGGGGGGCCCCAGCATTTT. As protein: CASSQEAGGPQHF.

V and J are TRBV28 and TRBJ2-7, with 8 nucleotides matching TRBD1. Germline CDR1 and CDR2: MDHEN and SYDVKM. The CDR3 spans 14 residues. Unmatched junction bases numbered 9, after V lost 6 bases and J lost 5 bases. As DNA, the CDR3 is TGTGCCAGCAGGGACGCAGGGGGCCGTAACGAGCAGTACTTC. Translating it yields CASRDAGGRNEQYF.

The gene calls are TRBV28 and TRBJ1-1; D unclear. The germline V and J ends were trimmed by 6 bases and 1 base, with 12 bases remaining between them. The CDR3 consists of 14 residues. Germline assignment: CDR1 MDHEN and CDR2 SYDVKM. As DNA, the CDR3 is TGTGCCAGCAGGAAGCAGACAACGAACACTGAAGCTTTCTTT. Residues: CASRKQTTNTEAFF.

The chain recombines TRBV20-1 with TRBJ1-1; unclear D gene. CDR3 length: 8 amino acids. V lost 5 bases, J lost 11 bases, and 6 bases lay in between. Germline assignment: CDR1 DFQATT and CDR2 SNEGSKA (reference sequence). DNA of the CDR3: TGCAGTGCTCCCGAGGCTTTCTTT. It specifies CSAPEAFF.

This clone was observed once. The chain is built from TRBV9 and TRBJ2-5, with a possible D match to TRBD2 (6 bases). The CDR3 is 15 amino acids. Germline CDR1 and CDR2: SGDLS and YYNGEE. The V and J ends lost 4 bases and 4 bases respectively, with 17 bases between them. CDR3 in DNA: TGTGCCAGCAGCTATAGCGGCTCAGGGCGAGAGACCCAGTACTTC. Translating gives CASSYSGSGRETQYF.

V usage is TRBV5-4 and J usage is TRBJ2-7; D not certain. Trimming pared 3 bases from V and 3 bases from J, leaving 13 bases between. Germline V CDR1 and CDR2: SGHNT, YYREEE (reference sequence). The CDR3 length is 14 residues. DNA for the CDR3: TGTGCCAGCAGCTCCAAGACGGGCCGCTACGAGCAGTACTTC. The encoded protein is CASSSKTGRYEQYF.

This chain links TRBV7-2 with TRBJ1-2; D is perhaps TRBD1 (5 bases). The CDR3 sequence is 15 residues long. Germline loops: CDR1 SGHTA, CDR2 FQGNSA. V was trimmed by 1 base and J by 2 bases, leaving 11 bases between them. DNA of the CDR3: TGTGCCAGCAGCTTAGGAGGGGTACGAAACTATGGCTACACCTTC. Amino acid sequence: CASSLGGVRNYGYTF.

The V gene is TRBV9, the J gene TRBJ2-3, with a tentative D call TRBD2 (6 bases). V was clipped by 5 bases and J by 4 bases, with 8 bases between them. The CDR3 loop spans 12 amino acids. Germline CDR1 SGDLS, CDR2 YYNGEE. The CDR3 region has the DNA TGTGCCAGCAGGGGGGGTTCAGATACGCAGTATTTT. Translation gives CASRGGSDTQYF. Complete variable domain (other parts from reference TRBV9 and TRBJ2-3): DSGVTQTPKHLITATGQRVTLRCSPRSGDLSVYWYQQSLDQGLQFLIQYYNGEERAKGNILERFSAQQFPDLHSELNLSSLELGDSALYFCASRGGSDTQYFGPGTRLTVL.

The rearrangement uses TRBV5-5 and TRBJ2-2, with TRBD2 matching over 10 bases. This CDR3 spans 19 amino acids. From germline, CDR1 is SGHKS and CDR2 YYEKEE (reference sequence). V dropped 0 bases and J dropped 3; count of bases not matched to a gene: 11. CDR3 residues: CASSLVFRLAGVDTGELFF. CDR3 coding DNA: TGTGCCAGCAGCTTGGTGTTTAGGCTAGCGGGAGTCGACACCGGGGAGCTGTTTTTT.

V gene TRBV5-1 combines with J gene TRBJ1-1; D may be TRBD1 (6 bases). Germline V lookup: CDR1 SGHRS, CDR2 YFSETQ. V dropped 5 bases and J dropped 8 bases, with 13 bases sitting between them. The CDR3 length is 12 residues. The CDR3 coding sequence is TGCGCCAGCAGACAGGGCGCCCTGGAAGCTTTCTTT. Translating it yields CASRQGALEAFF. The whole variable domain, filled in from reference TRBV5-1 and TRBJ1-1, reads KAGVTQTPRYLIKTRGQQVTLSCSPISGHRSVSWYQQTPGQGLQFLFEYFSETQRNKGNFPGRFSGRQFSNSRSEMNVSTLELGDSALYLCASRQGALEAFFGQGTRLTVV.

The chain carries TRBV7-2 and TRBJ2-1; 10 bases agree with TRBD2. After removal of 1 base from V and 7 bases from J, the junction contained 7 bases not matched to a gene. Germline V CDR1 and CDR2: SGHTA, FQGNSA. The CDR3 length is 16 residues. In DNA, the CDR3 is TGTGCCAGCAGCTTAGAAGTAGCGGGGGGCGGGAATGAGCAGTTCTTC. Translating gives CASSLEVAGGGNEQFF.

The table lists this clone with a few counts. V usage is TRBV19 and J usage is TRBJ1-1, with D hard to call. Germline CDR1 LNHDA, CDR2 SQIVND (reference sequence). CDR3 size: 14 residues. The ends were cut back, 3 bases at V and 0 bases at J, with 8 bases in the middle. CDR3 sequence (DNA): TGTGCCAGTAGTATCGGGATGATGAACACTGAAGCTTTCTTT. This encodes CASSIGMMNTEAFF. The full variable domain, rest sourced from reference TRBV19 and TRBJ1-1, is DGGITQSPKYLFRKEGQNVTLSCEQNLNHDAMYWYRQDPGQGLRLIYYSQIVNDFQKGDIAEGYSVSREKKESFPLTVTSAQKNPTAFYLCASSIGMMNTEAFFGQGTRLTVV.

This chain uses TRBV9 with TRBJ2-1; D ambiguous. CDR3 length: 17 residues. Germline loops: CDR1 SGDLS, CDR2 YYNGEE. Trimming removed 0 bases at V and 0 bases at J, with 13 bases between. The CDR3 spells CASSVAGRQSSYNEQFF. The CDR3 DNA sequence: TGTGCCAGCAGCGTAGCTGGGCGCCAGAGCTCCTACAATGAGCAGTTCTTC.

The chain has TRBV4-2 and TRBJ1-1; TRBD1 matches at 10 bases. Trimming took 0 bases from V and 11 from J; bases not matched to a gene: 6. The CDR3 contains 14 residues. From germline, CDR1 is LGHNA and CDR2 YNFKEQ. The CDR3 reads CASSQDVGTGVAFF. DNA for the CDR3: TGTGCCAGCAGCCAAGATGTCGGGACAGGGGTCGCTTTCTTT.

The chain carries TRBV7-8 and TRBJ1-2, with 10 bases aligning to TRBD1. The CDR3 has 14 residues. The junction had 5 bases not matched to a gene; V was cut back by 5 bases and J by 5 bases. Germline V CDR1 and CDR2: SGHVS, FQNEAQ. Written as DNA, the CDR3 is TGTGCCAGCAGCGCCCGGGACAGGGGTTATGGCTACACCTTC. It specifies CASSARDRGYGYTF. Full variable domain (missing parts from reference TRBV7-8 and TRBJ1-2): GAGVSQSPRYKVAKRGQDVALRCDPISGHVSLFWYQQALGQGPEFLTYFQNEAQLDKSGLPSDRFFAERPEGSVSTLKIQRTQQEDSAVYLCASSARDRGYGYTFGSGTRLTVV.

The CDR3 nucleotides are TGTGCCAGTAGTGTCGACAGGTACGAGCAGTACTTC. This encodes CASSVDRYEQYF. This chain uses TRBV19 with TRBJ2-7, with a possible D match to TRBD1 (6 bases). This CDR3 region has 12 residues. Deletions cut 5 bases from V and 4 bases from J, with 9 bases between. The germline V gene has CDR1 LNHDA and CDR2 SQIVND (reference sequence). Filled out from reference TRBV19 and TRBJ2-7, the complete variable domain reads DGGITQSPKYLFRKEGQNVTLSCEQNLNHDAMYWYRQDPGQGLRLIYYSQIVNDFQKGDIAEGYSVSREKKESFPLTVTSAQKNPTAFYLCASSVDRYEQYFGPGTRLTVT.